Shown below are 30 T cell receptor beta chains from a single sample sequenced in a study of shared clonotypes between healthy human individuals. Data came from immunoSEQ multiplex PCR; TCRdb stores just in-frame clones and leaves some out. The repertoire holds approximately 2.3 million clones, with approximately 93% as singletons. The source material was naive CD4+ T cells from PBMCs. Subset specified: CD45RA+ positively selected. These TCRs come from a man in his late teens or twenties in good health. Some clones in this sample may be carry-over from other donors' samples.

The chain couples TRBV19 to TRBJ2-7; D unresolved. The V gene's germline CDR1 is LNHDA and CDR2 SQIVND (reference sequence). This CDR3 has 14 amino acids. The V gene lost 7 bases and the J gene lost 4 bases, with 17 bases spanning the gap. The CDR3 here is CASTPKGFGYEQYF. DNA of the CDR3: TGTGCCAGTACCCCGAAGGGATTTGGGTACGAGCAGTACTTC.

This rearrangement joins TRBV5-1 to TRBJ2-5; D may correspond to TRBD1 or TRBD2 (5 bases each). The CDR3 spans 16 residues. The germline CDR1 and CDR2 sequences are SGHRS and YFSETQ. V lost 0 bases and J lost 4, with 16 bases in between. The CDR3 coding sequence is TGCGCCAGCAGCTTGGGGACCCGAAGGGGAGTAGAGACCCAGTACTTC. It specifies CASSLGTRRGVETQYF. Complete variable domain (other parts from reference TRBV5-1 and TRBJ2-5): KAGVTQTPRYLIKTRGQQVTLSCSPISGHRSVSWYQQTPGQGLQFLFEYFSETQRNKGNFPGRFSGRQFSNSRSEMNVSTLELGDSALYLCASSLGTRRGVETQYFGPGTRLLVL.

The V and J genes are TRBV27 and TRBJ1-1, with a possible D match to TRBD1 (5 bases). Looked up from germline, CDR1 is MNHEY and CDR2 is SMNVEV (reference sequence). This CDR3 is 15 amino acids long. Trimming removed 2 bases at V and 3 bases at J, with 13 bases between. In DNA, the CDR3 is TGTGCCAGCAGTTTACTCGGGGCTGTGGACACTGAAGCTTTCTTT. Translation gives CASSLLGAVDTEAFF.

The CDR3 region has the DNA TGTGCCACCGGGGGGGGGCGTCAAGAGACCCAGTACTTC. This translates into CATGGGRQETQYF. The chain joins TRBV10-3 to TRBJ2-5; 8 nucleotides line up with TRBD2. The CDR3 spans 13 residues. The trim removed 10 bases at V and 2 bases at J, leaving 6 bases unmatched. Germline CDR1 is ENHRY and CDR2 is SYGVKD.

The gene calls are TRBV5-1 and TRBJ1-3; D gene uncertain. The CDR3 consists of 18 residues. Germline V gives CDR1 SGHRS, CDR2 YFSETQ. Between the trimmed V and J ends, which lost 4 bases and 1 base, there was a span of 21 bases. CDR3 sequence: CASSAQSLILSSGNTIYF. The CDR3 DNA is TGCGCCAGCAGCGCCCAAAGTCTGATCCTTTCGTCTGGAAACACCATATATTTT.

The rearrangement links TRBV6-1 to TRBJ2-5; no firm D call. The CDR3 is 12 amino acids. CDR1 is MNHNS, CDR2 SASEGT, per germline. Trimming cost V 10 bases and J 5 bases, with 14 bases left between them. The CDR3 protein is CATSPRWETQYF. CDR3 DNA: TGTGCCACTTCGCCCAGGTGGGAGACCCAGTACTTC.

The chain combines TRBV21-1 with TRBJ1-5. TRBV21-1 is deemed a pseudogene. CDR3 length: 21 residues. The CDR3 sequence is CASQGRRIPRPRRNSNQPQHF. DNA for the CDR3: TGTGCCAGTCAGGGACGCAGGATACCCCGACCTCGGAGAAATAGCAATCAGCCCCAGCATTTT.

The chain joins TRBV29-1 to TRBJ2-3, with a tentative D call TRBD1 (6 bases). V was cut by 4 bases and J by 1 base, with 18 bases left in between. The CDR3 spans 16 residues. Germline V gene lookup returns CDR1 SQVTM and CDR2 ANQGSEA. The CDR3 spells CSVGEPRGTRTDTQYF. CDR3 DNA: TGCAGCGTTGGGGAGCCCAGGGGAACTCGCACAGATACGCAGTATTTT.

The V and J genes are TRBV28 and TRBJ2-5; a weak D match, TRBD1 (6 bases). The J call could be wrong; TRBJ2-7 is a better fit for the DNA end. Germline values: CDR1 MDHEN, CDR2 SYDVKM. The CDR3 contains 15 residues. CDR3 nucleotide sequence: TGTGCCAGCAGTTTACCGGCAGGGGATCACTACGAGCAGTACTTC. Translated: CASSLPAGDHYEQYF.

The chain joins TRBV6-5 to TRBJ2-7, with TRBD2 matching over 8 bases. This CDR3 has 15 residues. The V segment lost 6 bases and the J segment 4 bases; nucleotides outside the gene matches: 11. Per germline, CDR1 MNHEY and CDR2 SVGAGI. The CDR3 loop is CASRRYSGNEYEQYF. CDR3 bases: TGTGCCAGCAGACGTTATAGCGGGAACGAGTACGAGCAGTACTTC.

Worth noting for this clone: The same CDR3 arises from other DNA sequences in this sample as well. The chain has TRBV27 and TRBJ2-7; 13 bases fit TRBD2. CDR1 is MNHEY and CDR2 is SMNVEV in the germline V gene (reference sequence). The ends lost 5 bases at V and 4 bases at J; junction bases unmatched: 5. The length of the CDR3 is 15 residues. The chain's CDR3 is CASSPRLAGGYEQYF. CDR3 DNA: TGTGCCAGCAGTCCCAGACTAGCGGGAGGTTACGAGCAGTACTTC.

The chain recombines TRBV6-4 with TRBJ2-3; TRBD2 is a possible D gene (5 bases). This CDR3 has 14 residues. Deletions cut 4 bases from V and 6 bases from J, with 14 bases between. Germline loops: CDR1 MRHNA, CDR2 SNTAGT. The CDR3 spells CASSVAGNPDTQYF. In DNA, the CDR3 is TGTGCCAGCAGTGTTGCCGGGAATCCTGATACGCAGTATTTT.

CDR3 residues: CASQSGGTKTQYF. DNA for the CDR3: TGTGCCTCACAGTCGGGGGGGACTAAGACCCAGTACTTC. The chain is built from TRBV2 and TRBJ2-5; 8 positions match TRBD2. This CDR3 comprises 13 residues. Germline CDR1 SNHLY, CDR2 FYNNEI. The V gene end was trimmed by 11 bases and the J gene end by 6 bases; junction bases not matched to a gene: 11.

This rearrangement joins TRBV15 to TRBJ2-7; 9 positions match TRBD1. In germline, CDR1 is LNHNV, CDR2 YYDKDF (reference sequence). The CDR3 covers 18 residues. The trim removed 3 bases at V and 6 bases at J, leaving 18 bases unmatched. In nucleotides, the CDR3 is TGTGCCACCAGCAGTCCCCCCGGCCGGGGACAGGGTTTGGGCGAGCAGTACTTC. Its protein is CATSSPPGRGQGLGEQYF.

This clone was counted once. Here the CDR3 reads CASTSGGSGANVLTF. DNA for the CDR3: TGTGCCAGCACCTCAGGGGGCTCTGGGGCCAACGTCCTGACTTTC. V and J are TRBV28 and TRBJ2-6, with 7 bases lining up with TRBD1. CDR1 is MDHEN and CDR2 is SYDVKM in the germline V gene. The CDR3 is made up of 15 amino acids. V dropped 7 bases and J dropped 0; count of bases not matched to a gene: 3. The full variable domain, in which reference TRBV28 and TRBJ2-6 provide the parts outside the CDR3, is DVKVTQSSRYLVKRTGEKVFLECVQDMDHENMFWYRQDPGLGLRLIYFSYDVKMKEKGDIPEGYSVSREKKERFSLILESASTNQTSMYLCASTSGGSGANVLTFGAGSRLTVL.

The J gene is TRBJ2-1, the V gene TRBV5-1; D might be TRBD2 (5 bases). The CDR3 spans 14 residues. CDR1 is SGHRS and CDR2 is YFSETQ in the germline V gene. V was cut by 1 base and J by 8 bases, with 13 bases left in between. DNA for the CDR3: TGCGCCAGCAGCTTGCGGCCCGGCGGGCATGAGCAGTTCTTC. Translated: CASSLRPGGHEQFF.

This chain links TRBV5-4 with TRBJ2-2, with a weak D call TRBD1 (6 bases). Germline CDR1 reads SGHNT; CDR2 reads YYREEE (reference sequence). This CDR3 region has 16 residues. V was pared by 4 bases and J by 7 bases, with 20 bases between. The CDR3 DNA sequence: TGTGCCAGCAGCGTCCCGTCCTGGGGGCTGGGCGGGGAGCTGTTTTTT. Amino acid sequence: CASSVPSWGLGGELFF.

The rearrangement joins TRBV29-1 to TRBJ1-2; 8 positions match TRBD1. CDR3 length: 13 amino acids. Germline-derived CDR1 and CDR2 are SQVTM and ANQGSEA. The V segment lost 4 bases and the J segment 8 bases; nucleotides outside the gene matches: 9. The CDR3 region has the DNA TGCAGCGTTGTCCGCACAGGGGGTGAAGGCTACACCTTC. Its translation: CSVVRTGGEGYTF.

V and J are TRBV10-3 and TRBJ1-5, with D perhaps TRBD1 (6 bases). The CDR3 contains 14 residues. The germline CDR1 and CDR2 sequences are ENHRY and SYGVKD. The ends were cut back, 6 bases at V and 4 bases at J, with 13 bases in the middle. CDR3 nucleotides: TGTGCCATCAGGGACGACAGGTCTAATCAGCCCCAGCATTTT. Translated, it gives CAIRDDRSNQPQHF.

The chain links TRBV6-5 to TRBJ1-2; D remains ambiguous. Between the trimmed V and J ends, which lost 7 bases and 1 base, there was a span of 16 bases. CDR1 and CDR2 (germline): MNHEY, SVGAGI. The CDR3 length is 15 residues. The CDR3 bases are TGTGCCAGCAAACCAGCTCTATTATTTAACTATGGCTACACCTTC. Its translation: CASKPALLFNYGYTF.

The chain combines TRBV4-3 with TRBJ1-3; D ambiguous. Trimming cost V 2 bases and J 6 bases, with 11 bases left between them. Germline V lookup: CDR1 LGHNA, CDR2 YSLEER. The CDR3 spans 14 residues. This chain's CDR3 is CASSQNPRTNTIYF. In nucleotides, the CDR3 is TGCGCCAGCAGCCAAAACCCGAGGACAAACACCATATATTTT.

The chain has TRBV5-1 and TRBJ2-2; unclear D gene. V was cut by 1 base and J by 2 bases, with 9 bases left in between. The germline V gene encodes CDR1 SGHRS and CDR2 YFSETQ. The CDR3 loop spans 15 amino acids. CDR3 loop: CASSLSLINTGELFF. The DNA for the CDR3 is TGCGCCAGCAGCTTGAGTCTAATCAACACCGGGGAGCTGTTTTTT.

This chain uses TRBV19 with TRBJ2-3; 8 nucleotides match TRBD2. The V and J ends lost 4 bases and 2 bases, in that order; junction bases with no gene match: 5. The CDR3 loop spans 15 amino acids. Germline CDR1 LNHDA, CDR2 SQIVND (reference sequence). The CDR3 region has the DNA TGTGCCAGTAGTAACCTAGCGGGTATCACAGATACGCAGTATTTT. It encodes CASSNLAGITDTQYF.

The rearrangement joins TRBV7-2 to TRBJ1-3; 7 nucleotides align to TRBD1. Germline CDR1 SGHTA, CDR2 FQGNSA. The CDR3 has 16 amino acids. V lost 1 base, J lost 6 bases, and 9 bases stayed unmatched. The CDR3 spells CASSLVEDRMVNTIYF. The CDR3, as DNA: TGTGCCAGCAGCTTAGTCGAGGACAGGATGGTAAACACCATATATTTT.

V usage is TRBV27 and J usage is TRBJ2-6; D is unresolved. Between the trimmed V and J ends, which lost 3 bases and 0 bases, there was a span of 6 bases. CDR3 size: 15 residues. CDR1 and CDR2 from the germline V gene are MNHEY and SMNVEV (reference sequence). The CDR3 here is CASSFRFSGANVLTF. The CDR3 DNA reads TGTGCCAGCAGTTTTCGGTTCTCTGGGGCCAACGTCCTGACTTTC.

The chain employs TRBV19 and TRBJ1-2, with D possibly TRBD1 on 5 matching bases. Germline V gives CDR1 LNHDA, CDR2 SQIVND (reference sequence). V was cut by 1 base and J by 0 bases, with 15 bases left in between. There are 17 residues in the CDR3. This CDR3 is CASSIGGGNLANYGYTF. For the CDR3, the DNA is TGTGCCAGTAGTATAGGGGGCGGCAATTTAGCTAACTATGGCTACACCTTC.

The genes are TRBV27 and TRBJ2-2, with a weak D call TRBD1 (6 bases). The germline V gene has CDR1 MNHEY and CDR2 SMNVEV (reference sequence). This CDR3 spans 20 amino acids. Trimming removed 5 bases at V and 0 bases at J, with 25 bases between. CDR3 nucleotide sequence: TGTGCCAGCAGTCCAAAGTCAGGGGCCCTAGTGGAATCGAACACCGGGGAGCTGTTTTTT. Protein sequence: CASSPKSGALVESNTGELFF.

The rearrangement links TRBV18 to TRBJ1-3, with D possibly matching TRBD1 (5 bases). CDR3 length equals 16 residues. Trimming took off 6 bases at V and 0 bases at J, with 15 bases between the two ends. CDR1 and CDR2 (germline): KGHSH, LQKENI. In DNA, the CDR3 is TGTGCCAGCTCCCACGGGGCGGCGAGCTCTGGAAACACCATATATTTT. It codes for CASSHGAASSGNTIYF.

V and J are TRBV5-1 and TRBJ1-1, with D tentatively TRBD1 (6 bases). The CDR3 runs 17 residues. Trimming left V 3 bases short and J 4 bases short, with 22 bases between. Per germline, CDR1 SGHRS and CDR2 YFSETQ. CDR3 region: CASSSSPTVTQGTEAFF. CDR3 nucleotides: TGCGCCAGCAGCTCTAGCCCGACAGTTACACAGGGCACTGAAGCTTTCTTT.

The CDR3 here is CASSVDGVSGNTIYF. CDR3 DNA sequence: TGTGCCAGCAGCGTAGATGGAGTCTCTGGAAACACCATATATTTT. This sequence joins TRBV9 and TRBJ1-3; D ambiguous. V was clipped by 0 bases and J by 0 bases, with 7 bases between them. The CDR3 has 15 amino acids. CDR1 is SGDLS and CDR2 is YYNGEE in the germline V gene.